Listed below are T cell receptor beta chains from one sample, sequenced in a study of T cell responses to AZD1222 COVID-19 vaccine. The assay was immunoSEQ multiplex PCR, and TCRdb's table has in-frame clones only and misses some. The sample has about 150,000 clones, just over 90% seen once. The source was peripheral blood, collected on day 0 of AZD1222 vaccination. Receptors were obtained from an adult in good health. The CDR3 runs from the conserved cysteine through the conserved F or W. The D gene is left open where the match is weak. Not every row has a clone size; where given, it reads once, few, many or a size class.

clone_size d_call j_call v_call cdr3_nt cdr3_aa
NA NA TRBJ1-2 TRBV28 TGTGCCAGCAATACAGTAGAGGGGATGCGGGGCTACACCTTC CASNTVEGMRGYTF
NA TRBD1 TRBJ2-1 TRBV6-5 TGTGCCAGCAGCACAGGGGGTCGAGACTTCAATGAGCAGTTCTTC CASSTGGRDFNEQFF
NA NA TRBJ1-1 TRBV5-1 TGCGCCAGCAGACAACCAGGGACTGGTACTGAAGCTTTCTTT CASRQPGTGTEAFF
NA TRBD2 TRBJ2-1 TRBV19 TGTGCCAGTAGTAAAGGCGGCGGGGGGTACCTCAATGAGCAGTTCTTC CASSKGGGGYLNEQFF
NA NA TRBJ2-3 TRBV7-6 TGTGCCAGCAGCTTACTCCCCCGGGAGCTAGATACGCAGTATTTT CASSLLPRELDTQYF
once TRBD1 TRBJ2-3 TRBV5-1 TGCGCCAGCAGCCGAACTACAGGGGGCTTAGGCACAGATACGCAGTATTTT CASSRTTGGLGTDTQYF
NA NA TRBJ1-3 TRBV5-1 TGCGCCAGCAGCCCGCTTGAGGGTTCTGGAAACACCATATATTTT CASSPLEGSGNTIYF
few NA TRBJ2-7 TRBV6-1 TGTGCCAGCAGTGAAGCGCGGCAGGACTACGAGCAGTACTTC CASSEARQDYEQYF
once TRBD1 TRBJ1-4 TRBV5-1 TGCGCCAGCAGCTTTGGAGGGGGCGCAGGCAATGAAAAACTGTTTTTT CASSFGGGAGNEKLFF
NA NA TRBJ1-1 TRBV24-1 TGTGCCACCAGTGATTACGGGGGGAAGGCTTTCTTT CATSDYGGKAFF
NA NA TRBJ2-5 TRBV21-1 TGTGCCAGCAGCAAAGTCGGGGACAGGCGGTACCAAGAGACCCAGTACTTC CASSKVGDRRYQETQYF
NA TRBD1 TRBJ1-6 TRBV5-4 TGTGCCAGCAGCTTGGGTGGGACAGGGGATGTCTCACCCCTCCACTTT CASSLGGTGDVSPLHF
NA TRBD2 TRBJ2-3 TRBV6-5 TGTGCCAGCGAGCGGGACAGCACAGATACGCAGTATTTT CASERDSTDTQYF
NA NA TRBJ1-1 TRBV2 TGTGCCAGCAGTGCTTCAGGGGAGGCGTTTGAAGCTTTCTTT CASSASGEAFEAFF
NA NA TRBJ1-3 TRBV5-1 TGCGCCAGCAGCTTGGCGCCTGGGAGCTCTGGAAACACCATATATTTT CASSLAPGSSGNTIYF
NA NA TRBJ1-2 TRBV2 TGTGCCAGCAGGTTACAGGGAGCGGAAGGCTACACCTTC CASRLQGAEGYTF
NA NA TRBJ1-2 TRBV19 TGTGCCAGTAGTCCGGACAGACCAAACGGCTACACCTTC CASSPDRPNGYTF
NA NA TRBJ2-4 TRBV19 TGTGCCAGTAGTATCTTTGGCACACTAGCCAAAAACATTCAGTACTTC CASSIFGTLAKNIQYF
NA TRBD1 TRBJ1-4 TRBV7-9 TGTGCCAGCAGCTTAGGAACAGGGGGCGATGGTAATGAAAAACTGTTTTTT CASSLGTGGDGNEKLFF
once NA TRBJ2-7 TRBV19 TGTGCCAGTAGTATAGACGGGGGTCTAAACGAGCAGTACTTC CASSIDGGLNEQYF
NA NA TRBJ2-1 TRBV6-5 TGTGCCAGCAGTTATGGGTCAGGAAATGAGCAGTTCTTC CASSYGSGNEQFF
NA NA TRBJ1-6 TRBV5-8 TGTGCCAGCAGCCTCCAGAGGTCACCCCTCCACTTT CASSLQRSPLHF
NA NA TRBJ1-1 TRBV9 TGTGCCAGCAGCGGGGGGAGACCGGACAGTGAAGCTTTCTTT CASSGGRPDSEAFF